This TCR beta chain appears in the sequencing data of a study of shared clonotypes between healthy human individuals. Study results and caveats: Relative to memory subsets, naive subsets generally showed larger estimated richness. It was only blood that was sampled, and tissue repertoires likely differ.

The study ran the assay at deep level. TCRdb's copy holds only in-frame clones and misses some; the assay was immunoSEQ multiplex PCR. The sample includes some 2,000,000 clones, under 97% seen only once; the top ten take 0.1% to 0.15%. V shed 2 bases and J shed 3 bases, with 5 bases lying between them. CDR1 and CDR2 from the germline V gene are SNHLY and FYNNEI. This CDR3 comprises 12 residues. A note on this clone: What it binds is not known. The same CDR3 is also encoded by other DNA sequences in this sample.

J is TRBJ2-7 and V is TRBV2, with D possibly being TRBD2 (5 bases). The sequenced sample consisted of naive CD4+ T cells sorted from blood. As to subset: CD45RA+ positively selected. This TCR was recovered from a man aged 18-30 years in good health. CDR3 nucleotides: TGTGCCAGCAGTGAACGGGGCTACGAGCAGTACTTC. Translation: CASSERGYEQYF. Full variable domain (remainder filled in from reference TRBV2 and TRBJ2-7): EPEVTQTPSHQVTQMGQEVILRCVPISNHLYFYWYRQILGQKVEFLVSFYNNEISEKSEIFDDQFSVERPDGSNFTLKIRSTKLEDSAMYFCASSERGYEQYFGPGTRLTVT.